The rows below give T cell receptor beta chains drawn from one sample of a study of OX40 agonist ivuxolimab in advanced cancers. Sequenced by immunoSEQ multiplex PCR; TCRdb stores in-frame clones only, minus some. The sample yields around 80,000 clones, 85% seen once. This specimen consisted of CD4+ or CD8+ T cells sorted from blood, obtained in a trial of the OX40 agonist ivuxolimab. The origin of the receptors is an adult with an advanced solid tumor such as melanoma, head and neck, liver or kidney cancer. The CDR3 runs from the conserved cysteine through the conserved F or W. A D gene is named only where the DNA matches it firmly.

>-|TRBJ2-1|TRBV2
CASSEAAGQMGNEQFF
>-|TRBJ1-2|TRBV7-6
CASSLGATSYGYTF
>-|TRBJ1-2|TRBV27
CASSLRSGYGYTF
>-|TRBJ2-2|TRBV10-3
CAITPNTGELFF
>-|TRBJ2-2|TRBV5-6
CASSLEQGYPGELFF
>-|TRBJ2-5|TRBV4-3
CASSTGEDQETQYF
>-|TRBJ1-2|TRBV11-3
CASSLDKGFFYGYTF
>-|TRBJ2-1|TRBV2
CASRELYNEQFF
>TRBD2|TRBJ2-3|TRBV19
CASSIMASGKGDTQYF
>-|TRBJ1-1|TRBV10-3
CAAHVGGDNRGANTEAFF
>TRBD1|TRBJ2-6|TRBV5-1
CASSVGTGGSGANVLTF
>TRBD1|TRBJ1-1|TRBV7-2
CASSFQGDTEAFF
>TRBD1|TRBJ2-1|TRBV5-1
CASSLVQGVYNEQFF
>TRBD2|TRBJ2-3|TRBV7-3
CASSPTWTSGRDTQYF
>TRBD2|TRBJ2-2|TRBV9
CASSVSPKAGETGELFF
>-|TRBJ1-5|TRBV7-9
CASSSDQGANQPQHF
>-|TRBJ1-2|TRBV7-2
CASSPGGLFAASDF
>TRBD1|TRBJ2-2|TRBV9
CASSGRQGPNTGELFF
>-|TRBJ2-6|TRBV30
CAWSKGNGANVLTF
>-|TRBJ1-5|TRBV13
CASSARGGKVGNQPQHF
>-|TRBJ1-1|TRBV2
CASSPDRLNTEAFF
>TRBD2|TRBJ2-1|TRBV9
CASSGDYSGGYNEQFF
>-|TRBJ1-2|TRBV7-9
CASSLFVALLPLYGYTF
>-|TRBJ1-1|TRBV19
CASSIDLRRQVNTEAFF
>-|TRBJ2-1|TRBV11-2
CASSLVRSSYNEQFF
>-|TRBJ2-7|TRBV7-6
CASSVGSLSSYEQYF
>-|TRBJ1-6|TRBV4-1
CASSNRDPGAPLHF
>-|TRBJ2-1|TRBV9
CASSGREYNEQFF
>-|TRBJ1-1|TRBV9
CASSRSMGNTEAFF
>TRBD1|TRBJ1-5|TRBV6-1
CASSEERPRTGLGQPQHF
>TRBD1|TRBJ1-4|TRBV9
CASSAGTGSEKLFF
>TRBD1|TRBJ2-7|TRBV5-1
CASSFIPGQNYEQYF
>TRBD1|TRBJ2-7|TRBV2
CASSEAGQGFGEQYF
>-|TRBJ2-5|TRBV5-4
CASSLGRGETQYF
>TRBD2|TRBJ2-1|TRBV30
CAGSGLAGGASSYNEQFF
>-|TRBJ2-7|TRBV30
CAWSSPGNEQYF
>-|TRBJ1-1|TRBV7-2
CASSSTMGSRAFF
>TRBD1|TRBJ2-7|TRBV7-3
CASSYRGQEGEQYF